This T cell receptor beta chain was sequenced during a study of CD8 T cells in Susac syndrome. Across the whole study: Patients with Susac syndrome, at blood draw, were therapy-naive, on corticosteroids, or on intravenous immunoglobulin alone.

Turning to this clonotype: Its antigen is unidentified.

CD8+ and CD4+ T cells circulating in blood were sequenced for TCR beta. With random hexamers, about 0.5 to 1 ug RNA was reverse transcribed. It was immunoSEQ multiplex PCR that amplified TCR beta CDR3 across 54 Vbeta and 13 Jbeta. Each CDR3 protein is one row after TCRdb ran MiXCR on the immunoSEQ multiplex PCR reads. The sample carries about 150,000 distinct CDR3 sequences, approximately 95% recorded once. Points from the study as a whole: The Susac syndrome CD4+ T cell repertoires displayed no clonal expansion.

This CDR3 comprises 15 residues. Trimming pared 3 bases from V and 4 bases from J, leaving 18 bases between. In germline, CDR1 is DFQATT, CDR2 SNEGSKA (reference sequence). This chain uses TRBV20-1 with TRBJ1-2, with D tentatively TRBD1 (5 bases). Material: CD4+ T cells from PBMCs. This clonotype was obtained from a human donor with Susac syndrome. This CDR3 is CSARESGGDPYGYTF. For the CDR3, the DNA is TGCAGTGCTAGGGAATCGGGGGGGGACCCCTATGGCTACACCTTC.